The T cell receptor (beta chain) under discussion was sequenced for a study of T cells after posttransplantation cyclophosphamide. Study outcomes and limitations: TRB overlap between skin or GI tissue T cells and blood was limited.

The table came from immunoSEQ multiplex PCR; TCRdb's copy has only in-frame clones and leaves some out. The sample has almost 35,000 clones, none seen only once. This clone was seen ten or more times. Its antigen is unidentified. Between the trimmed V and J ends, which lost 5 bases and 2 bases, there was a span of 13 bases. The CDR3 has 15 amino acids. The clonotype was recovered from a woman in her forties or fifties in good health and a related stem cell transplant donor. Sequenced sample: PBMCs. The V call is TRBV12-3 or TRBV12-4, the J call TRBJ1-5; the D is unclear. The CDR3 nucleotides read TGTGCCAGCAGTAAAACTCTCGCGGGCAATCAGCCCCAGCATTTT. It encodes CASSKTLAGNQPQHF.